This T cell receptor (beta chain) stems from a study of shared clonotypes between healthy human individuals. Regarding the study as a whole: Depth was large, yet rarefaction showed that sorted-subset sequencing was incomplete. An effect of sequencing depth on clonotype sharing among donors was expected. Non-shared clonotypes showed lower generation probabilities than clonotypes common to all four donors.

This clone was seen a few times. Its antigen is unknown. In the original workflow: ImmunoSEQ only sent back junction sequences with no quality scores, so filtering was done differently. TCRdb keeps only in-frame clones here, not all; method: immunoSEQ multiplex PCR. The V and J calls and clone size were taken over from that table, and D and trimming were inferred from the DNA. Seen here are approximately 2.5 million clones, more than 80% observed once, and the top ten hold about 0.13%. Germline V gene lookup returns CDR1 SEHNR and CDR2 FQNEAQ (reference sequence). Between the trimmed V and J ends, which lost 3 bases and 5 bases, there was a span of 17 bases. The CDR3 spans 17 residues.

The specimen sequenced was naive CD4+ T cells sorted from blood. Subset reported: CD45RA+ positively selected. The chain links TRBV7-9 to TRBJ1-6; maybe TRBD1 (5 bases). The origin of this receptor is a man aged 18-30 years in good health. In DNA, the CDR3 is TGTGCCAGCAGCTTTTCCCCCGCGCAGGGAAATAATTCACCCCTCCACTTT. It yields the protein CASSFSPAQGNNSPLHF.